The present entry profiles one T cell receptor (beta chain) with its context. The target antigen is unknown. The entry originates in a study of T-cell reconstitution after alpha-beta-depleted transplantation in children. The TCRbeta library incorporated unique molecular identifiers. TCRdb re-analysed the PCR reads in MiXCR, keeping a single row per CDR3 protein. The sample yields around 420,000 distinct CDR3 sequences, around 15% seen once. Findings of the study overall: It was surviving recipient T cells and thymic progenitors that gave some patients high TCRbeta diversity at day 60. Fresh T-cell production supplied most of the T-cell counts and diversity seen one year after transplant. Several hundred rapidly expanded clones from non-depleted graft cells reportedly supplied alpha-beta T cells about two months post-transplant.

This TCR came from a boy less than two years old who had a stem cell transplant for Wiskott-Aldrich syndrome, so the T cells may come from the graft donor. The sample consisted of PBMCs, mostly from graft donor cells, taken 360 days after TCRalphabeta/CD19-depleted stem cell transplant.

CDR3 region: CASSYNGRASNTGELFF. The CDR3 DNA sequence: TGTGCCAGCAGTTACAACGGGAGGGCCTCGAACACCGGGGAGCTGTTTTTT. This chain joins TRBV6-5 and TRBJ2-2, with 8 bases lining up with TRBD2. The V gene end was trimmed by 2 bases and the J gene end by 0 bases; junction bases not matched to a gene: 5. CDR3 length: 17 amino acids. From germline, CDR1 is MNHEY and CDR2 SVGAGI.